The sample holds a few counts of the clone carrying this TCR beta chain. The antigen is not known. The sample is drawn from a study of T cells in Graves' hyperthyroidism and ophthalmopathy. Broader study findings: Within blood appeared most thyroid clonotypes that had expanded above 0.001.

RNA transcripts provided the source from which TCR beta CDR3 regions were amplified. The primer set for the first-round RT-PCR of the TCR CDR3 was HTBI. TCRdb independently ran MiXCR on the multiplex PCR reads; one entry per CDR3 protein. The top ten hold 15% of the sample, which has approximately 710,000 distinct CDR3 sequences, roughly 17% seen once. The clonotype was recovered from a man in his forties or fifties with Graves' hyperthyroidism. The sequencing sample was made of blood.

The CDR3 sequence: CASSIKAWTGGNQPQHF. CDR3 in DNA: TGTGCCAGTAGTATAAAAGCGTGGACAGGGGGCAATCAGCCCCAGCATTTT. This chain joins TRBV19 and TRBJ1-5; 9 bases fit TRBD1. CDR3 length equals 17 residues. V shed 2 bases, J shed 2 bases, and the junction held 7 bases outside the gene matches. Germline CDR1 is LNHDA and CDR2 is SQIVND (reference sequence). The full variable domain, rest sourced from reference TRBV19 and TRBJ1-5, is DGGITQSPKYLFRKEGQNVTLSCEQNLNHDAMYWYRQDPGQGLRLIYYSQIVNDFQKGDIAEGYSVSREKKESFPLTVTSAQKNPTAFYLCASSIKAWTGGNQPQHFGDGTRLSIL.